This TCR beta chain was sequenced for a study of response to subunit inactivated influenza vaccine. This clonotype has a handful of counts. Its antigen is as yet unknown. TCRdb recomputed calls from the RT-PCR reads with MiXCR, one row per CDR3 protein. The table lists approximately 160,000 distinct CDR3 sequences, around 11% of them singletons. Study results and caveats: It was the authors' suggestion that each seasonal influenza vaccination recruits few new T cells.

The CDR3 loop spans 13 amino acids. Germline-derived CDR1 and CDR2 are MDHEN and SYDVKM. The germline V and J ends were trimmed by 8 bases and 5 bases, with 13 bases remaining between them. The chain has TRBV28 and TRBJ1-5; D unclear. The sequencing here drew on CD8+ T cells sorted from PBMCs, taken around 2 years after vaccination. The sequence was collected from a man aged 45 to 70 who received an inactivated influenza vaccine. The CDR3 region has the DNA TGTGCCAGCCACGAGGGCCTGTATCAGCCCCAGCATTTT. Translating it yields CASHEGLYQPQHF.